The rows below give T cell receptor beta chains drawn from one sample of a study of cytomegalovirus exposure and HLA in healthy donors. Profiling relied on immunoSEQ multiplex PCR, and the TCRdb table lists in-frame clones only, not all of them. In total, the table holds under 50,000 clones. Sample: PBMCs. The receptor source for this set is a male donor in good health and CMV-seronegative. Both conserved end residues are part of each CDR3. D genes are given only for firm matches.

D gene | J gene | V gene | CDR3 protein | CDR3 DNA
- | TRBJ2-7 | TRBV7-8 | CASSRQESSYEQYF | TGTGCCAGCAGCCGTCAGGAATCTTCCTACGAGCAGTACTTC
- | TRBJ2-7 | TRBV5-1 | CASSLEGVTYEQYF | TGCGCCAGCAGCTTGGAGGGGGTGACCTACGAGCAGTACTTC
- | TRBJ2-7 | TRBV5-5 | CASSQARYEQYF | TGTGCCAGCAGCCAGGCCAGATACGAGCAGTACTTC
- | TRBJ2-7 | TRBV9 | CASSPRDTDYEQYF | TGTGCCAGCAGCCCCCGGGACACCGACTACGAGCAGTACTTC
TRBD1 | TRBJ2-1 | TRBV29-1 | CSVERGQGNEQFF | TGCAGCGTTGAAAGGGGACAGGGCAATGAGCAGTTCTTC
- | TRBJ2-5 | TRBV7-2 | CASSSSRAGETQYF | TGTGCCAGCAGCTCGAGCAGGGCAGGGGAGACCCAGTACTTC
- | TRBJ1-2 | TRBV18 | CASSPGQTVPYTF | TGTGCCAGCTCACCGGGACAAACTGTGCCCTACACCTTC
TRBD2 | TRBJ2-1 | TRBV5-1 | CASSLRGGANEQLF | TGCGCCAGCAGCTTGCGCGGGGGGGCTAATGAGCAGCTCTTC
- | TRBJ1-3 | TRBV6-1 | CASSVEGNTIYF | TGTGCCAGCAGTGTAGAGGGAAACACCATATATTTT
TRBD2 | TRBJ2-2 | TRBV29-1 | CSVAPEGGFTGELFF | TGCAGCGTTGCCCCCGAGGGAGGGTTCACCGGGGAGCTGTTTTTT
- | TRBJ2-5 | TRBV11-1 | CASSLAWSGWGQETQYF | TGTGCCAGCAGCTTAGCGTGGTCAGGGTGGGGACAAGAGACCCAGTACTTC
- | TRBJ1-1 | TRBV10-2 | CASSPTSGTEAFF | TGCGCCAGCAGTCCCACTTCGGGGACTGAAGCTTTCTTT
- | TRBJ2-5 | TRBV18 | CASSPRTEKETQYF | TGTGCCAGCTCCCCACGGACAGAAAAAGAGACCCAGTACTTC
- | TRBJ1-3 | TRBV11-2 | CASSPVGVSGNTIYF | TGTGCCAGCAGCCCTGTCGGGGTCTCTGGAAACACCATATATTTT
- | TRBJ2-2 | TRBV2 | CASSVGHINTGELFF | TGTGCCAGCAGTGTAGGACACATAAACACCGGGGAGCTGTTTTTT
TRBD2 | TRBJ2-3 | TRBV27 | CASNSGLAGSTDTQYF | TGTGCCAGCAATTCGGGACTAGCGGGCAGCACAGATACGCAGTATTTT
TRBD2 | TRBJ2-7 | TRBV27 | CASSLYPPGLGAYEQYF | TGTGCCAGCAGTTTATATCCCCCGGGACTAGGTGCCTACGAGCAGTACTTC
- | TRBJ1-4 | TRBV6-6 | CASSTGMNEKLFF | TGTGCCAGCAGTACAGGGATGAATGAAAAACTGTTTTTT
- | TRBJ2-2 | TRBV7-9 | CASLRVTNTGELFF | TGTGCCAGCCTCAGGGTGACTAACACCGGGGAGCTGTTTTTT
- | TRBJ2-3 | TRBV5-1 | CASSLSTDTQYF | TGCGCCAGCAGCTTGTCAACAGATACGCAGTATTTT
TRBD1 | TRBJ1-2 | TRBV7-3 | CASSKGQGAGYTF | TGTGCCAGCAGCAAGGGACAGGGGGCTGGCTACACCTTC
- | TRBJ2-7 | TRBV9 | CASSVGSGRDREQYF | TGTGCCAGCAGCGTAGGTTCAGGGCGGGATAGGGAGCAGTACTTC
TRBD1 | TRBJ1-1 | TRBV25-1 | CASMGQLNTEAFF | TGTGCCAGCATGGGACAGTTGAACACTGAAGCTTTCTTT
- | TRBJ2-6 | TRBV5-4 | CASSPGYGANVLTF | TGTGCCAGCAGCCCAGGGTACGGGGCCAACGTCCTGACTTTC
TRBD1 | TRBJ1-2 | TRBV7-9 | CASRVTGASGYTF | TGTGCCAGCAGAGTGACAGGGGCGAGTGGCTACACCTTC
TRBD1 | TRBJ2-1 | TRBV7-9 | CASSLGQGDEQFF | TGTGCCAGCAGCTTAGGACAGGGGGATGAGCAGTTCTTC
- | TRBJ1-5 | TRBV6-1 | CASSARPQHF | TGTGCCAGCAGCGCCAGGCCCCAGCATTTT
TRBD1 | TRBJ1-6 | TRBV5-8 | CAIPGQGNSPLHF | TGTGCCATCCCGGGACAGGGGAATTCACCCCTCCACTTT
TRBD1 | TRBJ2-7 | TRBV5-1 | CASSLETGGSGEQYF | TGCGCCAGCAGCTTGGAGACAGGGGGCTCGGGCGAGCAGTACTTC
- | TRBJ2-3 | TRBV5-1 | CASSPGTWEDTQYF | TGCGCCAGCAGCCCCGGAACATGGGAGGATACGCAGTATTTT
TRBD1 | TRBJ1-5 | TRBV28 | CASSNPTGRNQPQHF | TGTGCCAGCAGTAACCCGACAGGGCGCAATCAGCCCCAGCATTTT
- | TRBJ1-4 | TRBV18 | CASSPRGVGNEKLFF | TGTGCCAGCTCACCACGCGGGGTGGGTAATGAAAAACTGTTTTTT
TRBD2 | TRBJ2-3 | TRBV2 | CASSLSGGALDTQYF | TGTGCCAGCAGCCTTAGCGGGGGGGCCCTAGATACGCAGTATTTT
TRBD2 | TRBJ2-1 | TRBV6-4 | CASSDSDSGGRRVGEQFF | TGTGCCAGCAGTGACTCGGATAGCGGGGGCCGGCGTGTAGGGGAGCAGTTCTTC
TRBD1 | TRBJ1-1 | TRBV18 | CASSPDRGGSEAFF | TGTGCCAGCTCACCTGACAGGGGGGGATCTGAAGCTTTCTTT
- | TRBJ1-5 | TRBV18 | CASSDRPGINQPQHF | TGTGCCAGCTCGGATAGACCAGGGATCAATCAGCCCCAGCATTTT
- | TRBJ1-1 | TRBV5-5 | CASSLTDINTEAFF | TGTGCCAGCAGCTTGACAGACATAAACACTGAAGCTTTCTTT
- | TRBJ1-1 | TRBV5-1 | CASSLEAGRSEAFF | TGCGCCAGCAGCTTGGAAGCGGGGCGGAGTGAAGCTTTCTTT
- | TRBJ1-1 | TRBV14 | CASSQEQGPTEAFF | TGTGCCAGCAGCCAAGAGCAGGGCCCCACTGAAGCTTTCTTT
TRBD2 | TRBJ2-7 | TRBV13 | CASSSRGFYEQYF | TGTGCCAGCAGCTCGCGGGGGTTCTACGAGCAGTACTTC
TRBD1 | TRBJ1-2 | TRBV12-5 | CASGLARQGPGGYTF | TGTGCTAGTGGTTTGGCACGACAGGGTCCGGGGGGCTACACCTTC
- | TRBJ2-3 | TRBV18 | CASSPPPGGETQYF | TGTGCCAGCTCACCACCGCCGGGTGGAGAGACGCAGTATTTT
TRBD2 | TRBJ2-5 | TRBV5-1 | CASREQDRGAQYF | TGCGCCAGCAGAGAGCAAGACCGGGGGGCCCAGTACTTC
- | TRBJ2-2 | TRBV6-6 | CASSYDRQNTGELFF | TGTGCCAGCAGTTACGACAGGCAGAACACCGGGGAGCTGTTTTTT
TRBD1 | TRBJ2-5 | TRBV27 | CASSLSETGMETQYF | TGTGCCAGCAGTTTATCAGAGACAGGGATGGAGACCCAGTACTTC
- | TRBJ1-3 | TRBV19 | CASSTGTSGNTIYF | TGTGCCAGTTCCACCGGGACATCTGGAAACACCATATATTTT
TRBD2 | TRBJ2-1 | TRBV18 | CASSPLLAGNEQFF | TGTGCCAGCTCACCACTACTAGCGGGAAATGAGCAGTTCTTC
- | TRBJ1-1 | TRBV14 | CASSLDMNTEAFF | TGTGCCAGCAGCTTAGACATGAACACTGAAGCTTTCTTT
- | TRBJ1-5 | TRBV28 | CASSRGQTYNQPQHF | TGTGCCAGTAGCCGAGGACAGACGTACAATCAGCCCCAGCATTTT
TRBD1 | TRBJ1-5 | TRBV6-1 | CASSEARGQGASNQPQHF | TGTGCCAGCAGTGAAGCCAGGGGCCAGGGGGCTAGCAATCAGCCCCAGCATTTT
- | TRBJ2-7 | TRBV5-1 | CASRGPGGASEQYF | TGCGCCAGCAGGGGACCTGGGGGGGCCTCCGAGCAGTACTTC
TRBD1 | TRBJ1-4 | TRBV7-6 | CASSLGVPGGREKLFF | TGTGCCAGCAGCTTAGGCGTCCCAGGGGGTCGGGAAAAACTGTTTTTT
TRBD2 | TRBJ2-7 | TRBV19 | CASSFSGGAYEQYF | TGTGCCAGTAGTTTCAGCGGGGGAGCCTACGAGCAGTACTTC
- | TRBJ1-1 | TRBV23-1 | CASSQMGRTTEAFF | TGCGCCAGCAGTCAAATGGGGCGTACCACTGAAGCTTTCTTT
- | TRBJ1-6 | TRBV30 | CAGSVLQVNNSPLHF | TGTGCCGGGAGTGTACTTCAGGTGAATAATTCACCCCTCCACTTT
- | TRBJ2-7 | TRBV7-9 | CASSLMAGGGEQYF | TGTGCCAGCAGCCTGATGGCAGGGGGAGGCGAGCAGTACTTC
- | TRBJ2-7 | TRBV18 | CASSITGASYEQYF | TGTGCCAGCTCTATCACCGGAGCCTCCTACGAGCAGTACTTC
- | TRBJ2-7 | TRBV5-6 | CASSISRGLSAYEQYF | TGTGCCAGCAGCATAAGCAGGGGCCTGAGCGCCTACGAGCAGTACTTC
- | TRBJ1-5 | TRBV30 | CAWSVRGNQPQHF | TGTGCCTGGAGTGTAAGGGGAAATCAGCCCCAGCATTTT
- | TRBJ2-6 | TRBV5-6 | CASINKYRQSGANVLTF | TGTGCCAGCATCAACAAATATAGACAGTCCGGGGCCAACGTCCTGACTTTC